This entry lists 3 T cell receptor beta chains sequenced from one sample in a study of T-cell memory formation after mild COVID-19. TCRdb recomputed calls from the 5' RACE reads with MiXCR, one row per CDR3 protein. The sample has approximately 250,000 distinct CDR3 sequences, 16% seen once. The sequencing sample was made of PBMCs or a T cell subset sorted from them (not recorded which). The receptors were sampled from a man aged 18 to 29 who had mild COVID-19 (a few samples of this study predate the infection). Cell type and time point are not known.

The chain recombines TRBV29-1 with TRBJ2-1; perhaps D is TRBD1 or TRBD2 (5 bases each). This CDR3 has 16 amino acids. Germline V gives CDR1 SQVTM, CDR2 ANQGSEA. The V and J ends lost 6 bases and 0 bases respectively, with 18 bases between them. The CDR3 spells CSVEIPGRLSYNEQFF. For the CDR3, the DNA is TGCAGCGTGGAGATACCGGGGCGTCTCTCCTACAATGAGCAGTTCTTC.

V gene TRBV3-1 combines with J gene TRBJ1-1; TRBD1 agrees at 7 bases. Germline V gene sequence: CDR1 LGHDT, CDR2 YNNKEL (reference sequence). This CDR3 has 13 residues. J was trimmed by 11 bases and V by 5 bases; bases with no gene match: 11. CDR3 region: CASSSHRDSSAFF. Written as DNA, the CDR3 is TGTGCCAGCAGCTCACACCGGGACAGCAGCGCTTTCTTT.

This clonotype has only a few counts. The genes are TRBV2 and TRBJ2-7; perhaps TRBD1 as D (5 bases). Germline V CDR1 and CDR2: SNHLY, FYNNEI. Trimming pared 7 bases from V and 3 bases from J, leaving 16 bases between. CDR3 length: 14 amino acids. The DNA of the CDR3 is TGTGCCAGCACTATAGGACACGTTAACTACGAGCAGTACGTC. This encodes CASTIGHVNYEQYV.